The next 24 T cell receptor beta chains were all read from a single sample in a study of CD8+ T cells in alopecia areata. RNA, once extracted, was reverse transcribed into cDNA for use as the sequencing template. Sequenced by immunoSEQ multiplex PCR; TCRdb stores in-frame clones only, minus some. The sample carries hundreds of thousands of clones, 50% to 75% recorded once. Sample treatment: oral pan-JAK inhibitor, 5-10 mg twice daily. The source was CD4+ T cells sorted from blood, collected around week 54, from a patient treated with tofacitinib. Receptors were obtained from a human donor with alopecia areata.

This sequence joins TRBV18 and TRBJ2-5; 9 positions agree with TRBD1. The ends lost 3 bases at V and 5 bases at J; junction bases unmatched: 7. This CDR3 spans 15 amino acids. Germline values: CDR1 KGHSH, CDR2 LQKENI. The CDR3 DNA reads as TGTGCCAGCTCACCCCCGGGACAGGGCGGCGAGACCCAGTACTTC. Amino acids: CASSPPGQGGETQYF.

This clone was observed a few times. J is TRBJ1-2 and V is TRBV25-1, with 8 bases identical to TRBD1. CDR3 length: 14 residues. J was trimmed by 8 bases and V by 0 bases; bases with no gene match: 5. CDR1 is MGHDK, CDR2 SYGVNS, per germline. The CDR3 nucleotides read TGTGCCAGCAGTGAATACGGGACAGGAGACGGCTACACCTTC. Encoded protein: CASSEYGTGDGYTF.

In DNA form, the CDR3 reads TGTGCCAGTAGTATCAGCTTGGCCGGGGCCAACGTCCTGACTTTC. As protein: CASSISLAGANVLTF. The genes are TRBV19 and TRBJ2-6; unclear D gene. The germline CDR1 and CDR2 sequences are LNHDA and SQIVND (reference sequence). This CDR3 has 15 amino acids. Between the trimmed V and J ends, which lost 3 bases and 4 bases, there was a span of 10 bases. The full variable domain, its missing parts supplied by reference TRBV19 and TRBJ2-6, is DGGITQSPKYLFRKEGQNVTLSCEQNLNHDAMYWYRQDPGQGLRLIYYSQIVNDFQKGDIAEGYSVSREKKESFPLTVTSAQKNPTAFYLCASSISLAGANVLTFGAGSRLTVL.

The chain combines TRBV20-1 with TRBJ1-4, with D maybe TRBD1 (5 bases). V was cut by 3 bases and J by 13 bases, with 12 bases left in between. The CDR3 runs 11 residues. Germline assignment: CDR1 DFQATT and CDR2 SNEGSKA (reference sequence). CDR3 in DNA: TGCAGTGCTAGGGATGCAGGGAGACTGTTTTTT. Amino acids: CSARDAGRLFF.

CDR3 sequence (DNA): TGTGCCTGGAGTTGGGGACAGGGGGATCAGCCCCAGCATTTT. This sequence encodes CAWSWGQGDQPQHF. The chain links TRBV30 to TRBJ1-5; 11 bases fit TRBD1. V lost 2 bases, J lost 5 bases, and 2 bases stayed unmatched. The CDR3 runs 14 residues. CDR1 is GTSNPN, CDR2 SVGIG, per germline (reference sequence).

Details on this clone: Other DNA sequences in the sample encode the same CDR3. This chain uses TRBV25-1 with TRBJ2-5; D may be TRBD1 or TRBD2 (5 bases each). Trimming took 6 bases from V and 1 from J, leaving 12 bases between them. The CDR3 contains 14 residues. Per the germline V gene, CDR1 is MGHDK and CDR2 is SYGVNS. The CDR3 spells CASSEPGSQETQYF. CDR3 DNA: TGTGCCAGCAGCGAGCCAGGGAGCCAAGAGACCCAGTACTTC.

This clone appeared a few times. The V gene is TRBV2, the J gene TRBJ2-5; D gene uncertain. The CDR3 length is 13 residues. V lost 6 bases to trimming and J lost 0 bases, with 8 bases between them. CDR1 and CDR2 from the germline V gene are SNHLY and FYNNEI. The CDR3 region has the DNA TGTGCCAGCAGGCAGGAGTACCAAGAGACCCAGTACTTC. Protein: CASRQEYQETQYF.

This clone was counted between two and nine times. V and J are TRBV18 and TRBJ2-1, with unresolved D. CDR1 is KGHSH, CDR2 LQKENI, per germline. The CDR3 runs to 16 residues. V lost 3 bases and J lost 0, with 12 bases in between. The CDR3 nucleotides are TGTGCCAGCTCACCTTCAACTGGATACTCCTACAATGAGCAGTTCTTC. It translates to CASSPSTGYSYNEQFF.

The chain uses TRBV5-1 and TRBJ2-3; 12 bases are a match to TRBD1. Trimming at V came to 4 bases and at J to 2 bases, leaving 11 bases not matched to a gene. CDR3 length: 18 residues. Germline CDR1 SGHRS, CDR2 YFSETQ. CDR3 bases: TGCGCCAGCAGCCCCCTCAAGGGACAGGGGGCGGTCACAGATACGCAGTATTTT. Its protein product is CASSPLKGQGAVTDTQYF.

For this clone: Other nucleotide sequences from this sample produce the same CDR3. The rearrangement joins TRBV30 to TRBJ2-7; unclear D gene. Germline CDR1 reads GTSNPN; CDR2 reads SVGIG (reference sequence). Trimming removed 0 bases from V and 1 base from J, with 7 bases in between. The CDR3 consists of 13 residues. CDR3 DNA sequence: TGTGCCTGGAGTGTTAGGTCATCCTACGAGCAGTACTTC. Amino acid sequence: CAWSVRSSYEQYF.

A few counts support this clone. The chain couples TRBV7-2 to TRBJ2-2; D not resolved. The CDR3 runs 13 residues. CDR1 is SGHTA, CDR2 FQGNSA, per germline. Trimming took off 1 base at V and 6 bases at J, with 6 bases between the two ends. The CDR3: CASSLEYSGELFF. DNA of the CDR3: TGTGCCAGCAGCTTAGAGTACTCCGGGGAGCTGTTTTTT.

The V and J genes are TRBV30 and TRBJ2-7; TRBD1 matches at 7 bases. The ends lost 4 bases at V and 4 bases at J; junction bases unmatched: 4. This CDR3 region has 12 residues. CDR1 and CDR2 from the germline V gene are GTSNPN and SVGIG (reference sequence). The CDR3 reads CAWTQGVYEQYF. In nucleotides, the CDR3 is TGTGCCTGGACGCAGGGGGTATACGAGCAGTACTTC. The full variable domain, completed using reference TRBV30 and TRBJ2-7, is SQTIHQWPATLVQPVGSPLSLECTVEGTSNPNLYWYRQAAGRGLQLLFYSVGIGQISSEVPQNLSASRPQDRQFILSSKKLLLSDSGFYLCAWTQGVYEQYFGPGTRLTVT.

The V call is TRBV29-1, the J call TRBJ2-5, with D perhaps TRBD1 (5 bases). V was cut by 7 bases and J by 0 bases, with 9 bases left in between. This CDR3 has 12 residues. In germline, CDR1 is SQVTM, CDR2 ANQGSEA. The CDR3 coding sequence is TGCAGCGCTTCGACAGACCAAGAGACCCAGTACTTC. Amino acids: CSASTDQETQYF.

Concerning this clone: The sample carries other DNA sequences with the same CDR3. V and J are TRBV30 and TRBJ2-5, with D possibly being TRBD2 (5 bases). Germline CDR1 reads GTSNPN; CDR2 reads SVGIG (reference sequence). Trimming removed 1 base at V and 2 bases at J, with 5 bases between. The CDR3 has 12 amino acids. CDR3 in amino acids: CAWSGGQETQYF. The DNA for the CDR3 is TGTGCCTGGAGTGGAGGGCAAGAGACCCAGTACTTC.

This chain's CDR3 is CAWIPLGRLNTEAFF. The CDR3 nucleotides are TGTGCCTGGATTCCCTTGGGGCGGTTGAACACTGAAGCTTTCTTT. The rearrangement uses TRBV30 and TRBJ1-1; TRBD1 is a possible D gene (5 bases). CDR3 size: 15 residues. Looked up from germline, CDR1 is GTSNPN and CDR2 is SVGIG (reference sequence). The V end was cut by 4 bases, the J end by 0 bases, with 15 bases between.

The chain combines TRBV20-1 with TRBJ2-1; D remains unclear. This CDR3 contains 10 residues. CDR1 and CDR2 from the germline V gene are DFQATT and SNEGSKA (reference sequence). V was pared by 3 bases and J by 6 bases, with 3 bases between. The CDR3 DNA reads as TGCAGTGCTAGCAGCAATGAGCAGTTCTTC. Protein sequence: CSASSNEQFF.

There are a few counts of this clone. V usage is TRBV19 and J usage is TRBJ1-5; D remains ambiguous. CDR1 and CDR2 (germline): LNHDA, SQIVND (reference sequence). CDR3 length: 13 residues. Trimming pared 2 bases from V and 2 bases from J, leaving 4 bases between. CDR3 DNA: TGTGCCAGTAGTATAAATGGCAATCAGCCCCAGCATTTT. Amino acids: CASSINGNQPQHF. Looking up the rest from reference TRBV19 and TRBJ1-5 gives the full variable domain: DGGITQSPKYLFRKEGQNVTLSCEQNLNHDAMYWYRQDPGQGLRLIYYSQIVNDFQKGDIAEGYSVSREKKESFPLTVTSAQKNPTAFYLCASSINGNQPQHFGDGTRLSIL.

This clone was seen only a few times. This chain links TRBV30 with TRBJ2-4; either TRBD1 or TRBD2 may supply D (7 bases each). This CDR3 comprises 16 residues. Trimming removed 4 bases from V and 1 base from J, with 17 bases in between. CDR1 GTSNPN and CDR2 SVGIG come from the germline V gene (reference sequence). The CDR3 DNA reads as TGTGCCTGGAACGCGGGGGCCAGGGGGGCCAAAAACATTCAGTACTTC. Residues: CAWNAGARGAKNIQYF.

This clone was observed a handful of times. At one boundary the junction diverges from the germline segment, which might be a read error. V and J are TRBV30 and TRBJ2-7, with 8 positions matching TRBD2. CDR3 size: 13 residues. Germline V gives CDR1 GTSNPN, CDR2 SVGIG (reference sequence). This CDR3 is CAWSGERGTIKDF. DNA for the CDR3: TGTGCCTGGAGCGGCGAGCGGGGGACCATTAAGGACTTC.

V usage is TRBV18 and J usage is TRBJ2-1; 8 bases map to TRBD1. V shed 2 bases and J 8 bases; nucleotides not matched to a gene: 8. Germline assignment: CDR1 KGHSH and CDR2 LQKENI. The CDR3 extends over 15 amino acids. CDR3 region: CASSPMDRARDEQFF. The CDR3 DNA is TGTGCCAGCTCACCAATGGACAGGGCGAGGGATGAGCAGTTCTTC.

This clone was picked up one time. This chain joins TRBV30 and TRBJ2-7; the D call may be TRBD1 or TRBD2 (5 bases each). The CDR3 covers 12 residues. Trimming pared 2 bases from V and 9 bases from J, leaving 14 bases between. CDR1 and CDR2 (germline): GTSNPN, SVGIG (reference sequence). CDR3: CAWSISGTAQYF. The CDR3, as DNA: TGTGCCTGGAGTATATCCGGGACCGCGCAGTACTTC.

This clone was found a few times. The V gene is TRBV2, the J gene TRBJ1-2; 7 bases are a match to TRBD1. Trimming removed 7 bases from V and 8 bases from J; junction bases left unmatched: 10. Germline CDR1 SNHLY, CDR2 FYNNEI. This CDR3 is 13 amino acids long. This CDR3 is CASTGGIIGGYTF. The CDR3 nucleotides read TGTGCCAGCACAGGGGGGATTATCGGAGGCTACACCTTC.

This chain joins TRBV7-2 and TRBJ2-7; D gene uncertain. The germline V gene has CDR1 SGHTA and CDR2 FQGNSA. V shed 6 bases and J shed 3 bases, with 9 bases lying between them. The CDR3 extends over 12 amino acids. CDR3 region: CASSLQVYEQYF. The CDR3 DNA reads TGTGCCAGCAGTCTGCAGGTCTACGAGCAGTACTTC.

The V and J genes are TRBV5-4 and TRBJ1-2; weak D call: TRBD1 (5 bases). Germline CDR1 is SGHNT and CDR2 is YYREEE (reference sequence). This CDR3 comprises 13 residues. Trimming took 0 bases from V and 10 from J, leaving 13 bases between them. The CDR3: CASSLDPGSDYTF. The CDR3 DNA reads TGTGCCAGCAGCTTGGATCCAGGGTCTGACTACACCTTC.